Following are 3 T cell receptor beta chains from one sample sequenced in a study of blood T cell repertoires in COVID-19. Libraries were prepared by immunoSEQ multiplex PCR; TCRdb keeps only in-frame clonotypes and omits some of them. The table lists 200,000 to 250,000 clones, approximately 78% of them singletons, with over 7% in the top ten. The sample consisted of peripheral blood. The receptors here all came from a woman of 80 years or more with COVID-19, enrolled during active disease.

This rearrangement joins TRBV6-5 to TRBJ1-2; TRBD1 matches 8 bases. The CDR3 length is 15 residues. Germline V gene sequence: CDR1 MNHEY, CDR2 SVGAGI. V lost 2 bases, J lost 4 bases, and 6 bases stayed unmatched. The CDR3 protein is CASSYGTGSLYGYTF. The CDR3 DNA follows: TGTGCCAGCAGTTACGGGACAGGCAGCCTCTATGGCTACACCTTC.

The V call is TRBV7-9, the J call TRBJ1-4, with 7 bases identical to TRBD1. V shed 5 bases and J 5 bases; nucleotides not matched to a gene: 5. Germline V gene lookup returns CDR1 SEHNR and CDR2 FQNEAQ (reference sequence). CDR3 length: 14 amino acids. DNA for the CDR3: TGTGCCAGCAGCCTCGGGACAGCCAATGAAAAACTGTTTTTT. Amino acids: CASSLGTANEKLFF.

The chain couples TRBV27 to TRBJ2-7; TRBD2 is a possible D gene (6 bases). Germline V CDR1 and CDR2: MNHEY, SMNVEV (reference sequence). V was cut by 4 bases and J by 6 bases, with 13 bases left in between. The CDR3 consists of 13 residues. CDR3 in DNA: TGTGCCAGCAGTTACAGTTCCGGGGGCGAGCAGTACTTC. This codes for CASSYSSGGEQYF.